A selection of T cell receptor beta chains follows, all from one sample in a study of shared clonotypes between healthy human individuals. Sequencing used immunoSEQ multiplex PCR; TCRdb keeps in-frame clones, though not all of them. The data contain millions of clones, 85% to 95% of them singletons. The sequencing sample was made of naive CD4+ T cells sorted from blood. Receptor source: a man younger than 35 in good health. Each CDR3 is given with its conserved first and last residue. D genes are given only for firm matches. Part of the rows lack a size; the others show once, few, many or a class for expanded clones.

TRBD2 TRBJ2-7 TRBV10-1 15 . CASSVSQTSGYEQYF TGCGCCAGCAGTGTATCTCAGACTAGCGGCTACGAGCAGTACTTC
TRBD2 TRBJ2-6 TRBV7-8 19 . CASSTPVRGRDAGANVLTF TGTGCCAGCAGCACACCTGTTAGAGGGAGGGACGCTGGGGCCAACGTCCTGACTTTC
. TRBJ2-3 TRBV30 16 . CACQCSGSLSTDTQYF TGTGCCTGTCAGTGCTCGGGCAGCCTTTCCACAGATACGCAGTATTTT
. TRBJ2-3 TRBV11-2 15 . CASSFRGGGTDTQYF TGTGCCAGCAGCTTTCGAGGCGGGGGCACAGATACGCAGTATTTT
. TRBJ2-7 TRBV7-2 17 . CASSSERIARNSYEQYF TGTGCCAGCAGCTCTGAACGTATAGCGCGAAACTCCTACGAGCAGTACTTC
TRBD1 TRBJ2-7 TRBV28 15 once CASSLGGTGIHEQYF TGTGCCAGCAGTTTAGGCGGGACAGGGATCCACGAGCAGTACTTC
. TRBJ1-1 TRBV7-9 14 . CASSLETLNTEAFF TGTGCCAGCAGCTTAGAAACCTTGAACACTGAAGCTTTCTTT
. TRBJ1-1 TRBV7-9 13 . CASSLEANTEAFF TGTGCCAGCAGCTTGGAAGCGAACACTGAAGCTTTCTTT
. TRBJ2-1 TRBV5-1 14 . CASSLFSADNEQFF TGCGCCAGCAGCTTGTTTTCAGCGGACAATGAGCAGTTCTTC
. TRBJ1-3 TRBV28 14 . CASSRRGGGNTIYF TGTGCCAGCAGTCGTCGGGGGGGAGGAAACACCATATATTTT
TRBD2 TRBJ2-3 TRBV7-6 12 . CASGTNTDTQYF TGTGCCAGCGGGACTAACACAGATACGCAGTATTTT
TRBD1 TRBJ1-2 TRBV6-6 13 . CASRPDRDKDYTF TGTGCCAGCAGACCTGACAGGGATAAGGACTACACCTTC
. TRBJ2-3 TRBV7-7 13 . CASSLELTDTQYF TGTGCTAGCAGCTTAGAGTTGACAGATACGCAGTATTTT
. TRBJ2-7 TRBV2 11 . CATSSLYEQYF TGTGCCACCTCCTCCCTCTACGAGCAGTACTTC
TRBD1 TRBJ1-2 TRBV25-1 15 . CASSDDGQGASGYTF TGTGCCAGCAGTGATGATGGACAGGGGGCGTCCGGCTACACCTTC
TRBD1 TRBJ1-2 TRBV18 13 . CASYSTGEYGYTF TGTGCCAGCTACTCGACAGGGGAATATGGCTACACCTTC
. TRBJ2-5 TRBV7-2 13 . CASSPWTEETQYF TGTGCCAGCAGCCCTTGGACAGAAGAGACCCAGTACTTC
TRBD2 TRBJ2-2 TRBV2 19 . CASSEGLAGGRGGTGELFF TGTGCCAGCAGTGAAGGATTAGCGGGAGGTCGGGGAGGCACCGGGGAGCTGTTTTTT
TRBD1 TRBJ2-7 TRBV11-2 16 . CASSSVGGQAAYEQYF TGTGCCAGCAGCTCCGTTGGAGGACAGGCCGCCTACGAGCAGTACTTC
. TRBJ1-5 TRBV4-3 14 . CASSQELGNQPQHF TGCGCCAGCAGCCAAGAACTCGGCAATCAGCCCCAGCATTTT
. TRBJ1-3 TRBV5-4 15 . CASSKQGEGGNTIYF TGTGCCAGCAGCAAACAGGGTGAGGGTGGAAACACCATATATTTT
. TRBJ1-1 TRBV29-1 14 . CSGARAVGDTEAFF TGCAGCGGCGCTCGGGCCGTGGGCGACACTGAAGCTTTCTTT
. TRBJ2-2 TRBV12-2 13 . CASRLDGSGELFF TGTGCAAGTCGCTTAGATGGTTCCGGGGAGCTGTTTTTT
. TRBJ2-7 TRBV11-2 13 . CASSLPDRSEQYF TGTGCCAGCAGCTTACCCGACAGAAGCGAGCAGTACTTC
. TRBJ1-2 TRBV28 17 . CASSLLDSLRTNYGYTF TGTGCCAGCAGTCTTCTGGACAGCCTACGCACTAACTATGGCTACACCTTC
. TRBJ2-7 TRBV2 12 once CASSVFFYEQYF TGTGCCAGCAGTGTCTTCTTCTACGAGCAGTACTTC